The 31 T cell receptor beta chains presented below share a single source sample, sequenced in a study of T cell responses to AZD1222 COVID-19 vaccine. The repertoire was sequenced with immunoSEQ multiplex PCR; TCRdb's copy has only in-frame clones and lacks some. The sample contains approximately 200,000 clones, 88% of which appear only once. This specimen consisted of peripheral blood, obtained on day 0 of AZD1222 vaccination. The source is an adult in good health.

The table lists this clone with a count of one. The chain couples TRBV4-1 to TRBJ2-3; D uncertain. The V gene's germline CDR1 is MGHRA and CDR2 YSYEKL. V was pared by 0 bases and J by 1 base, with 14 bases between. The CDR3 loop spans 17 amino acids. In nucleotides, the CDR3 is TGCGCCAGCAGCCAAGATTCCACCCCCTATGGCACAGATACGCAGTATTTT. It encodes CASSQDSTPYGTDTQYF.

The V and J genes are TRBV5-1 and TRBJ2-4; D is uncertain. This CDR3 is built from 18 residues. CDR1 is SGHRS, CDR2 YFSETQ, per germline. The germline V and J ends were trimmed by 2 bases and 0 bases, with 18 bases remaining between them. CDR3 DNA sequence: TGCGCCAGCAGCTTCCTCCCTGTCTCCCCGGCAGCCAAAAACATTCAGTACTTC. It encodes CASSFLPVSPAAKNIQYF. The variable domain in full, completed from reference TRBV5-1 and TRBJ2-4, reads KAGVTQTPRYLIKTRGQQVTLSCSPISGHRSVSWYQQTPGQGLQFLFEYFSETQRNKGNFPGRFSGRQFSNSRSEMNVSTLELGDSALYLCASSFLPVSPAAKNIQYFGAGTRLSVL.

In DNA, the CDR3 is TGTGCCAGCAGCTCCACAGCCTATAATTCACCCCTCCACTTT. This gives the protein CASSSTAYNSPLHF. This sequence joins TRBV5-6 and TRBJ1-6; no clear D. The CDR3 extends over 14 amino acids. The germline V gene has CDR1 SGHDT and CDR2 YYEEEE. Trimming took off 3 bases at V and 2 bases at J, with 6 bases between the two ends.

The V and J genes are TRBV10-3 and TRBJ1-6; TRBD1 might be the D (5 bases). Trimming removed 3 bases at V and 9 bases at J, with 9 bases between. This CDR3 spans 13 amino acids. Germline V gene sequence: CDR1 ENHRY, CDR2 SYGVKD. This CDR3 is CAISEGEGSPLHF. Written as DNA, the CDR3 is TGTGCCATCAGTGAAGGGGAGGGTTCACCCCTCCACTTT.

Only a few counts were recorded for this clone. The chain joins TRBV19 to TRBJ2-5, with D tentatively TRBD1 or TRBD2 (5 bases each). Germline-derived CDR1 and CDR2 are LNHDA and SQIVND (reference sequence). V was cut by 3 bases and J by 5 bases, with 19 bases left in between. The length of the CDR3 is 16 residues. The DNA of the CDR3 is TGTGCCAGTAGTATGGGTAAAGTCGGGGACGGTGAGACCCAGTACTTC. Translated, it gives CASSMGKVGDGETQYF.

The chain recombines TRBV2 with TRBJ2-1; a possible D gene is TRBD2 (5 bases). The germline gives CDR1 SNHLY, CDR2 FYNNEI. V was trimmed by 5 bases and J by 10 bases, leaving 15 bases between them. CDR3 size: 13 residues. Here the CDR3 DNA reads TGTGCCAGCAGTAATTTGAGAGGGTTGGAGCAGTTCTTC. Encoded protein: CASSNLRGLEQFF. Full variable domain (missing parts from reference TRBV2 and TRBJ2-1): EPEVTQTPSHQVTQMGQEVILRCVPISNHLYFYWYRQILGQKVEFLVSFYNNEISEKSEIFDDQFSVERPDGSNFTLKIRSTKLEDSAMYFCASSNLRGLEQFFGPGTRLTVL.

V usage is TRBV4-1 and J usage is TRBJ2-1, with 11 bases identical to TRBD2. The germline CDR1 and CDR2 sequences are MGHRA and YSYEKL. The CDR3 length is 15 residues. The junction had 0 bases not matched to a gene; V was cut back by 1 base and J by 4 bases. DNA for the CDR3: TGCGCCAGCAGCCAAGGACTAGCGGGGTACAATGAGCAGTTCTTC. It specifies CASSQGLAGYNEQFF.

The chain combines TRBV7-7 with TRBJ2-3, with TRBD1 matching over 12 bases. The trim removed 5 bases at V and 3 bases at J, leaving 6 bases unmatched. CDR1 and CDR2 (germline): SSHAT, FNYEAQ (reference sequence). CDR3 size: 16 residues. CDR3 nucleotide sequence: TGTGCCAGCAGCGGAGGGACAGGGGGCCCGACAGATACGCAGTATTTT. Translation gives CASSGGTGGPTDTQYF. Complete variable domain (other parts from reference TRBV7-7 and TRBJ2-3): GAGVSQSPRYKVTKRGQDVTLRCDPISSHATLYWYQQALGQGPEFLTYFNYEAQPDKSGLPSDRFSAERPEGSISTLTIQRTEQRDSAMYRCASSGGTGGPTDTQYFGPGTRLTVL.

This chain connects TRBV19 to TRBJ2-4, with 9 positions matching TRBD1. CDR1 and CDR2 from the germline V gene are LNHDA and SQIVND (reference sequence). The CDR3 sequence is 16 residues long. Trimming took 5 bases from V and 9 from J; bases not matched to a gene: 14. The CDR3 DNA reads TGTGCCAGTAGTCCGATCTCCGGGACAGGGAATGGCATTCAGTACTTC. Protein sequence: CASSPISGTGNGIQYF.

This chain links TRBV6-9 with TRBJ1-6; no clear D. CDR1 and CDR2 (germline): MNHGY, SVAAGI. Trimming pared 0 bases from V and 12 bases from J, leaving 0 bases between. The CDR3 totals 10 residues. The CDR3 is CASSYSPLHF. In nucleotides, the CDR3 is TGTGCCAGCAGTTATTCACCCCTCCACTTT.

This clone was observed once. This chain connects TRBV5-1 to TRBJ1-1; no firm D call. The germline gives CDR1 SGHRS, CDR2 YFSETQ. Trimming took 2 bases from V and 3 from J, leaving 17 bases between them. This CDR3 spans 16 amino acids. The CDR3 DNA follows: TGCGCCAGCAGCTTCGACCGGGCCAAGAAGGACACTGAAGCTTTCTTT. This sequence encodes CASSFDRAKKDTEAFF.

The V and J genes are TRBV5-4 and TRBJ1-1; 7 nucleotides line up with TRBD1. V lost 4 bases to trimming and J lost 9 bases; unmatched junction nucleotides: 9. Germline loops: CDR1 SGHNT, CDR2 YYREEE (reference sequence). The CDR3 length is 13 residues. As DNA, the CDR3 is TGTGCCAGCAGCCTAACAGGGGTGGGCCAAGCTTTCTTT. It yields the protein CASSLTGVGQAFF.

The chain employs TRBV7-8 and TRBJ2-3; TRBD2 matches at 10 bases. CDR3 size: 17 residues. Germline V CDR1 and CDR2: SGHVS, FQNEAQ. With V trimmed by 5 bases and J by 9 bases, 17 bases remained unmatched. The chain's CDR3 is CASSTYPPAGGPGTQYF. The CDR3, as DNA: TGTGCCAGCAGCACCTACCCCCCAGCGGGGGGGCCGGGAACGCAGTATTTT.

This chain uses TRBV30 with TRBJ1-1, with a weak D call TRBD1 (6 bases). CDR1 is GTSNPN and CDR2 is SVGIG in the germline V gene (reference sequence). V was cut by 8 bases and J by 5 bases, with 12 bases left in between. This CDR3 comprises 11 residues. CDR3 region: CALGRGTEAFF. In DNA, the CDR3 is TGTGCCCTCGGCAGGGGTACTGAAGCTTTCTTT.

This clone has only one observation. This CDR3 is CASSLALWGSYEQYF. CDR3 DNA sequence: TGTGCCAGCAGCTTAGCTTTGTGGGGAAGCTACGAGCAGTACTTC. The J gene is TRBJ2-7, the V gene TRBV7-2; no reliable D call. CDR1 and CDR2 (germline): SGHTA, FQGNSA. The CDR3 covers 15 residues. V lost 0 bases, J lost 3 bases, and 12 bases lay in between.

The chain recombines TRBV6-1 with TRBJ1-6; a possible D gene is TRBD1 (6 bases). The V end was cut by 4 bases, the J end by 0 bases, with 10 bases between. Germline-derived CDR1 and CDR2 are MNHNS and SASEGT. This CDR3 has 16 amino acids. CDR3 DNA sequence: TGTGCCAGCAGTGGAACAGGGAGCTCCTATAATTCACCCCTCCACTTT. This gives the protein CASSGTGSSYNSPLHF.

The chain employs TRBV7-8 and TRBJ2-7; unclear D gene. V lost 1 base to trimming and J lost 4 bases, with 8 bases between them. CDR1 and CDR2 (germline): SGHVS, FQNEAQ. CDR3 length equals 13 residues. CDR3 in amino acids: CASSLVSAYEQYF. The CDR3 coding sequence is TGTGCCAGCAGCTTAGTATCCGCGTACGAGCAGTACTTC.

This rearrangement joins TRBV9 to TRBJ1-1, with 10 bases matching TRBD1. This CDR3 comprises 14 residues. Germline V gene lookup returns CDR1 SGDLS and CDR2 YYNGEE. Trimming took 4 bases from V and 3 from J; bases not matched to a gene: 3. The CDR3 here is CASSQTGGDTEAFF. CDR3 coding DNA: TGTGCCAGCAGCCAGACAGGGGGCGACACTGAAGCTTTCTTT. Full variable domain (remainder filled in from reference TRBV9 and TRBJ1-1): DSGVTQTPKHLITATGQRVTLRCSPRSGDLSVYWYQQSLDQGLQFLIQYYNGEERAKGNILERFSAQQFPDLHSELNLSSLELGDSALYFCASSQTGGDTEAFFGQGTRLTVV.

The V and J genes are TRBV28 and TRBJ1-6; D is undetermined. The V end lost 5 bases, the J end lost 7 bases, and 18 bases lay between the germline ends. Germline assignment: CDR1 MDHEN and CDR2 SYDVKM. The CDR3 spans 16 residues. CDR3 sequence: CASSRNRVGSNSPLHF. The CDR3, as DNA: TGTGCCAGCAGTCGCAACCGGGTGGGAAGCAATTCACCCCTCCACTTT.

The chain combines TRBV19 with TRBJ1-2, with TRBD1 matching 10 bases. V lost 6 bases, J lost 8 bases, and 9 bases stayed unmatched. From germline, CDR1 is LNHDA and CDR2 SQIVND (reference sequence). CDR3 length: 14 residues. The CDR3 is CASRKTGGVEGYTF. The CDR3, as DNA: TGTGCCAGTAGGAAGACAGGGGGCGTTGAAGGCTACACCTTC.

V usage is TRBV13 and J usage is TRBJ1-2; 9 nucleotides line up with TRBD1. The length of the CDR3 is 15 residues. V lost 1 base and J lost 6; bases outside the gene matches: 6. CDR1 and CDR2 (germline): PRHDT, FYEKMQ (reference sequence). The CDR3 DNA reads as TGTGCCAGCAGCTTAGAAGGACAGGGGATTCATGGCTACACCTTC. It yields the protein CASSLEGQGIHGYTF. Together with reference TRBV13 and TRBJ1-2, the CDR3 gives the full variable domain: AAGVIQSPRHLIKEKRETATLKCYPIPRHDTVYWYQQGPGQDPQFLISFYEKMQSDKGSIPDRFSAQQFSDYHSELNMSSLELGDSALYFCASSLEGQGIHGYTFGSGTRLTVV.

CDR3: CASSRPGQTYEQYF. Here the CDR3 DNA reads TGTGCCAGCAGTCGGCCCGGACAGACCTACGAGCAGTACTTC. The chain has TRBV25-1 and TRBJ2-7; tentatively, D is TRBD1 (6 bases). V dropped 5 bases and J dropped 2 bases, with 13 bases sitting between them. The CDR3 runs to 14 residues. Germline V gives CDR1 MGHDK, CDR2 SYGVNS.

The chain is built from TRBV10-2 and TRBJ2-1; 12 nucleotides agree with TRBD2. Germline V CDR1 and CDR2: WSHSY, SAAADI. This CDR3 is 13 amino acids long. J was trimmed by 10 bases and V by 7 bases; bases with no gene match: 5. The CDR3 DNA is TGCGCCAGCACACTAGCGGGGGGTGCGGAGCAGTTCTTC. Translating it yields CASTLAGGAEQFF.

The chain carries TRBV2 and TRBJ2-7; TRBD1 aligns across 8 bases. This CDR3 comprises 13 residues. CDR1 and CDR2 from the germline V gene are SNHLY and FYNNEI. The trim removed 6 bases at V and 4 bases at J, leaving 5 bases unmatched. In nucleotides, the CDR3 is TGTGCCAGCAGGGGACAGGTTGGGTACGAGCAGTACTTC. Amino acids: CASRGQVGYEQYF.

The chain has TRBV5-6 and TRBJ2-1, with D perhaps being TRBD1 or TRBD2 (5 bases each). The germline V gene encodes CDR1 SGHDT and CDR2 YYEEEE. The CDR3 extends over 15 amino acids. V lost 5 bases to trimming and J lost 3 bases, with 15 bases between them. In DNA, the CDR3 is TGTGCCAGCAGGCTAACCGGGACCTTCTACAATGAGCAGTTCTTC. Encoded protein: CASRLTGTFYNEQFF.

The chain employs TRBV24-1 and TRBJ2-7; no definite D call. CDR3 length equals 13 residues. Germline V gene data show CDR1 as KGHDR and CDR2 as SFDVKD. V shed 0 bases and J shed 5 bases, with 7 bases lying between them. CDR3: CATSDLPQHEQYF. The DNA of the CDR3 is TGTGCCACCAGTGATTTGCCCCAGCACGAGCAGTACTTC.

The V gene is TRBV5-1, the J gene TRBJ2-3; 10 bases match TRBD2. The CDR3 totals 15 residues. V lost 3 bases and J lost 1; bases outside the gene matches: 2. Germline values: CDR1 SGHRS, CDR2 YFSETQ. CDR3 nucleotides: TGCGCCAGCAGCTCCGGGACTAGCGGCACAGATACGCAGTATTTT. This gives the protein CASSSGTSGTDTQYF.

Only a few counts were recorded for this clone. The chain combines TRBV10-2 with TRBJ1-4, with 12 bases matching TRBD1. Germline V gene data show CDR1 as WSHSY and CDR2 as SAAADI. V shed 7 bases, J shed 8 bases, and the junction held 11 bases outside the gene matches. This CDR3 region has 16 residues. The DNA for the CDR3 is TGCGCCAGCACCGGGACAGGGGGCGCGTCTTGGGAAAAACTGTTTTTT. Translation gives CASTGTGGASWEKLFF.

The chain links TRBV9 to TRBJ2-2; D uncertain. The CDR3 is 13 residues long. Per the germline V gene, CDR1 is SGDLS and CDR2 is YYNGEE. Trimming took 4 bases from V and 6 from J, leaving 10 bases between them. This CDR3 reads CASSPSFAGELFF. The CDR3 DNA is TGTGCCAGCAGCCCCTCCTTCGCCGGGGAGCTGTTTTTT.

This clone was counted ten times or more. The rearrangement links TRBV7-6 to TRBJ2-7; 7 bases map to TRBD2. Germline values: CDR1 SGHVS, CDR2 FNYEAQ. The junction had 13 bases not matched to a gene; V was cut back by 5 bases and J by 3 bases. CDR3 length: 16 residues. The CDR3 here is CASSPQSERGIYEQYF. In DNA, the CDR3 is TGTGCCAGCAGCCCCCAGTCAGAGCGGGGAATCTACGAGCAGTACTTC.

The V and J genes are TRBV18 and TRBJ2-3, with 9 bases aligning to TRBD2. The V gene end was trimmed by 0 bases and the J gene end by 4 bases; junction bases not matched to a gene: 5. The CDR3 consists of 16 residues. Germline V gene data show CDR1 as KGHSH and CDR2 as LQKENI. CDR3 in DNA: TGTGCCAGCTCACCACCGCTAGCGGGGAGATCAGATACGCAGTATTTT. Its protein is CASSPPLAGRSDTQYF. Full variable domain (missing parts from reference TRBV18 and TRBJ2-3): NAGVMQNPRHLVRRRGQEARLRCSPMKGHSHVYWYRQLPEEGLKFMVYLQKENIIDESGMPKERFSAEFPKEGPSILRIQQVVRGDSAAYFCASSPPLAGRSDTQYFGPGTRLTVL.